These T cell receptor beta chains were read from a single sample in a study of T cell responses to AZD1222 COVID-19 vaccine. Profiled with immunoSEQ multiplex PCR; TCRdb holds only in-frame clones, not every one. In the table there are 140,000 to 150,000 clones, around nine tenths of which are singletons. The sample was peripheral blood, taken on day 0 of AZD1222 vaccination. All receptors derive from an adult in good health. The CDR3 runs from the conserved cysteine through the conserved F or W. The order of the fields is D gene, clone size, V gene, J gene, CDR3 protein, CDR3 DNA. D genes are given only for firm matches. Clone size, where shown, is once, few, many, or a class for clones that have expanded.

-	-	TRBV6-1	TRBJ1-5	CASREKARQFNQPQHF	TGTGCCAGCAGGGAAAAAGCGCGGCAGTTCAATCAGCCCCAGCATTTT
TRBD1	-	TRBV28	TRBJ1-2	CASTMGDSPLGYTF	TGTGCCAGCACCATGGGGGACAGCCCTTTAGGCTACACCTTC
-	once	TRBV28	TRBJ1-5	CASRRDGYNQPQHF	TGTGCCAGCAGACGGGACGGATACAATCAGCCCCAGCATTTT
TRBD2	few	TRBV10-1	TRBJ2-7	CASSEKASGTYEQYF	TGCGCCAGCAGTGAGAAGGCTAGCGGAACCTACGAGCAGTACTTC
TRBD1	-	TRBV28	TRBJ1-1	CASSWDSGTGNTEAFF	TGTGCCAGCAGCTGGGACTCCGGGACAGGTAACACTGAAGCTTTCTTT
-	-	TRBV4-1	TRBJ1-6	CASSLAEKTPLHF	TGCGCCAGCAGCCTGGCAGAGAAGACGCCCCTCCACTTT
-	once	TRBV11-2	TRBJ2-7	CASRTLFGGYEQYF	TGTGCCAGCAGGACACTTTTTGGAGGTTACGAGCAGTACTTC
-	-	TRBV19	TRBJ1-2	CASSTPRTNYGYTF	TGTGCCAGTAGTACCCCCCGTACTAACTATGGCTACACCTTC
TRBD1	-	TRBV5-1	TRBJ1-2	CASSLARQGDGYTF	TGCGCCAGCAGCTTGGCCCGGCAGGGGGATGGCTACACCTTC
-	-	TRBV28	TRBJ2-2	CASSPSPSMTRELFF	TGTGCCAGCAGTCCCTCCCCCAGCATGACCCGGGAGCTGTTTTTT
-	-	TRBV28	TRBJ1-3	CASSLPRLSSGNTIYF	TGTGCCAGCAGTTTACCCCGGTTGAGCTCTGGAAACACCATATATTTT
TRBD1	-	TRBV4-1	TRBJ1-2	CASSHDPGTGDRYGYTF	TGCGCCAGCAGCCATGACCCCGGGACAGGGGATAGATATGGCTACACCTTC
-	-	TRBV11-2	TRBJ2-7	CASSLAGPGEQYF	TGTGCCAGCAGCTTAGCAGGGCCGGGGGAGCAGTACTTC
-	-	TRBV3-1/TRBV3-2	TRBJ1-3	CASSQKVFRNTIYF	TGTGCCAGCAGCCAGAAGGTCTTTCGGAACACCATATATTTT
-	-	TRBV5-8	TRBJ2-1	CASSRRDFPYNEQFF	TGTGCCAGCAGCCGCCGGGACTTCCCGTACAATGAGCAGTTCTTC
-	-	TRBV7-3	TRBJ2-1	CASSLVGEVRSYNEQFF	TGTGCCAGCAGCTTAGTGGGTGAGGTCAGATCGTACAATGAGCAGTTCTTC
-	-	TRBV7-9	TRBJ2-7	CASSSGGRGRAYEQYF	TGTGCCAGCAGCTCTGGGGGGCGCGGACGTGCCTACGAGCAGTACTTC
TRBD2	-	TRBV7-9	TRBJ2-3	CASSLTSAGLIGDTQYF	TGTGCCAGCAGCTTGACTAGCGCAGGCCTGATCGGAGATACGCAGTATTTT
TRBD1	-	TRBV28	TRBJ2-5	CASSIQGVETQYF	TGTGCCAGCAGTATACAGGGGGTGGAGACCCAGTACTTC
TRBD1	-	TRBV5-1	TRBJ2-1	CASSLMDRGRAEQFF	TGCGCCAGCAGCTTGATGGACAGGGGGCGCGCTGAGCAGTTCTTC
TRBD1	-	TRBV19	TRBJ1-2	CASSIVGTGSFYGYTF	TGTGCCAGTAGTATAGTGGGGACAGGGAGCTTCTATGGCTACACCTTC
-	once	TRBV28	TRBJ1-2	CASSLRGGGYGYTF	TGTGCCAGCAGTTTAAGAGGAGGGGGGTATGGCTACACCTTC
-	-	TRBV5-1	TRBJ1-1	CASSLSLGYTEAFF	TGCGCCAGCAGCTTGAGTCTGGGGTACACTGAAGCTTTCTTT
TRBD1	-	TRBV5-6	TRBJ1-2	CASSFSPTGGDGYTF	TGTGCCAGCAGCTTCTCACCGACAGGGGGCGATGGCTACACCTTC
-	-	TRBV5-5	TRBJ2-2	CASSLPPPPSDPNTGELFF	TGTGCCAGCAGCTTACCTCCCCCCCCATCCGATCCTAACACCGGGGAGCTGTTTTTT
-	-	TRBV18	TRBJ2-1	CASSPPDPSEEQFF	TGTGCCAGCTCACCACCGGACCCGTCCGAGGAGCAGTTCTTC
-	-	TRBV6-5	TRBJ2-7	CASSWARAADSYEQYF	TGTGCCAGCAGTTGGGCTCGAGCGGCCGACTCCTACGAGCAGTACTTC
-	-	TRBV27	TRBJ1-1	CASSLRTGGTEAFF	TGTGCCAGCAGTTTACGGACGGGAGGCACTGAAGCTTTCTTT
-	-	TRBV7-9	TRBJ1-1	CASSPKVRTEAFF	TGTGCCAGCAGTCCAAAGGTAAGGACTGAAGCTTTCTTT
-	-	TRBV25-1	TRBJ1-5	CASSEEGFTQPQHF	TGTGCCAGCAGTGAGGAGGGTTTTACCCAGCCCCAGCATTTT
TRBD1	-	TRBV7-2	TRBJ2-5	CASSDLGGWETQYF	TGTGCCAGCAGCGACCTAGGGGGCTGGGAGACCCAGTACTTC
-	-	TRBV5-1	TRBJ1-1	CASSWWAAQTLNTEAFF	TGCGCCAGCAGCTGGTGGGCGGCCCAAACGCTGAACACTGAAGCTTTCTTT
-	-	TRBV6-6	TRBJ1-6	CASSYSGDNSPLHF	TGTGCCAGCAGTTACTCGGGGGATAATTCACCCCTCCACTTT
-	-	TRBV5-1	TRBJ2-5	CASSLDQGSAPQARTQYF	TGCGCCAGCAGCTTGGATCAGGGTTCGGCTCCCCAAGCTAGGACCCAGTACTTC
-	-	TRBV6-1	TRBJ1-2	CASSYMGYGYTF	TGTGCCAGCAGTTATATGGGTTATGGCTACACCTTC
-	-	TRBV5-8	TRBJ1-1	CASSFGRGDTEAFF	TGTGCCAGCAGCTTCGGCAGAGGGGACACTGAAGCTTTCTTT
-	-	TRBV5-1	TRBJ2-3	CASSLNGPRDTQYF	TGCGCCAGCAGCTTGAACGGCCCCCGAGATACGCAGTATTTT
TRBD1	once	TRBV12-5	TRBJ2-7	CASGPPRGPGEQYF	TGTGCTAGTGGTCCCCCGAGGGGGCCGGGCGAGCAGTACTTC
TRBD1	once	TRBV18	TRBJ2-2	CASQQGYTGELFF	TGTGCCAGCCAACAGGGGTACACCGGGGAGCTGTTTTTT
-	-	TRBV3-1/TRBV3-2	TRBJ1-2	CASSQDTGGFYGYTF	TGTGCCAGCAGCCAAGATACGGGGGGCTTCTATGGCTACACCTTC
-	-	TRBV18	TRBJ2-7	CASSPGEQGYEQYF	TGTGCCAGCTCACCGGGGGAACAGGGCTACGAGCAGTACTTC
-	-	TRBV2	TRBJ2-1	CASSEAAVLPGNEQFF	TGTGCCAGCAGTGAAGCAGCGGTCCTCCCCGGAAATGAGCAGTTCTTC
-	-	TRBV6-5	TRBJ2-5	CALGGRETQYF	TGTGCCCTAGGGGGGCGAGAGACCCAGTACTTC
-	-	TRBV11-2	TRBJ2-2	CASSYVTGELFF	TGTGCCAGCAGCTATGTCACCGGGGAGCTGTTTTTT
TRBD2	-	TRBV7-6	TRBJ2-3	CASSRGGSSGRDIDTQYF	TGTGCCAGCAGTCGCGGCGGGAGTAGCGGGAGGGATATAGATACGCAGTATTTT
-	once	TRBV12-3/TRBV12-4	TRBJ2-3	CASSLSRDTQYF	TGTGCCAGCAGTTTGTCCCGAGATACGCAGTATTTT
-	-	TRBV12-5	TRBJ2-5	CASGLVQGRTRETQYF	TGTGCTAGTGGTTTGGTACAGGGACGGACCCGGGAGACCCAGTACTTC
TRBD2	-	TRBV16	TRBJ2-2	CASSPGGLAGELFF	TGTGCCAGCAGCCCGGGGGGGCTCGCCGGGGAGCTGTTTTTT
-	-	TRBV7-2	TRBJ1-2	CASSLGPGGGYTF	TGTGCCAGCAGCTTAGGACCGGGAGGGGGCTACACCTTC